The 2 T cell receptor beta chains below were found in one sample sequenced in a study of blood T cell repertoires in COVID-19. The assay was immunoSEQ multiplex PCR, and TCRdb's table has in-frame clones only and misses some. Of 230,000 or so clones listed, approximately 82% are singletons. The sequencing sample was made of peripheral blood. The source is a man in his forties or fifties who had recovered from COVID-19.

The V gene is TRBV2, the J gene TRBJ2-1, with D tentatively TRBD2 (6 bases). This CDR3 comprises 12 residues. Germline V lookup: CDR1 SNHLY, CDR2 FYNNEI. Trimming pared 7 bases from V and 9 bases from J, leaving 13 bases between. The CDR3 region has the DNA TGTGCCAGCACTGCGGCGGGGTCTGAGCAGTTCTTC. This encodes CASTAAGSEQFF.

The chain links TRBV5-4 to TRBJ2-2, with 10 bases fitting TRBD1. The CDR3 runs 17 residues. With V trimmed by 4 bases and J by 6 bases, 12 bases remained unmatched. CDR1 SGHNT and CDR2 YYREEE come from the germline V gene (reference sequence). Here the CDR3 reads CASSRRAGTGVAGELFF. CDR3 in DNA: TGTGCCAGCAGCCGACGAGCCGGGACAGGGGTCGCCGGGGAGCTGTTTTTT.